The source of this T cell receptor beta chain is a study of cytomegalovirus exposure and HLA in healthy donors. General study findings and limits: Researchers reported from a later analysis that most CMV-associated TCR beta chains appeared HLA-restricted. Analysis was carried out at a later point, and it linked a missense DCLRE1C variant to TCR beta V- and J-gene trimming. Presence/absence comparisons presumed near-even sequencing depth among donors. The study dropped some indistinguishable V segments, TRBV6-2 and TRBV6-3 among them.

Primers included in the PCR were 60 Vbeta and 13 Jbeta primers. TCRdb keeps only in-frame clones here, not all; method: immunoSEQ multiplex PCR. The sample consists of 90,000 to 150,000 clones, around 79% of them appearing once. To note about this clone: Antigen: not known.

Germline V gene sequence: CDR1 SGHDT, CDR2 YYEEEE. This CDR3 spans 15 amino acids. V lost 4 bases and J lost 2; bases outside the gene matches: 7. The chain is built from TRBV5-6 and TRBJ1-1; 8 bases map to TRBD1. Material: PBMCs. This receptor was identified in a middle-aged woman in good health and CMV-seronegative. For the CDR3, the DNA is TGTGCCAGCAGCCAAACCGGGACAGGCAACACTGAAGCTTTCTTT. Translation gives CASSQTGTGNTEAFF.